This T cell receptor (beta chain) was sequenced in a study of cytomegalovirus exposure and HLA in healthy donors. Across the study: The 110 or so validation repertoires, a later analysis reported, used the same platform as the approximately 700 first-cohort repertoires. Study observations and caveats: Cytomegalovirus association was assigned to approximately 180 TCR beta chains.

With regard to this clone: Its antigen is not known.

The donors were members of the validation cohort, which comprised more than 90 subjects and was separate from the first cohort of 666 subjects. This CDR3 region has 17 residues. Germline loops: CDR1 MDHEN, CDR2 SYDVKM. V trimming: 6 bases; J trimming: 1 base; junction bases outside the gene matches: 10. Repertoires were generated with immunoSEQ multiplex PCR, while TCRdb's copy carries only in-frame clones and drops some. This table holds hundreds of thousands of clones, just over 85% found once. Sequenced input: PBMCs. The receptor was derived from a woman between 18 and 29 years old in good health and CMV-seronegative. The chain recombines TRBV28 with TRBJ2-4; TRBD2 matches 9 bases. CDR3 DNA: TGTGCCAGCAGCCCTCAGGGCGGGAGGGCCGCCAAAAACATTCAGTACTTC. It codes for CASSPQGGRAAKNIQYF.